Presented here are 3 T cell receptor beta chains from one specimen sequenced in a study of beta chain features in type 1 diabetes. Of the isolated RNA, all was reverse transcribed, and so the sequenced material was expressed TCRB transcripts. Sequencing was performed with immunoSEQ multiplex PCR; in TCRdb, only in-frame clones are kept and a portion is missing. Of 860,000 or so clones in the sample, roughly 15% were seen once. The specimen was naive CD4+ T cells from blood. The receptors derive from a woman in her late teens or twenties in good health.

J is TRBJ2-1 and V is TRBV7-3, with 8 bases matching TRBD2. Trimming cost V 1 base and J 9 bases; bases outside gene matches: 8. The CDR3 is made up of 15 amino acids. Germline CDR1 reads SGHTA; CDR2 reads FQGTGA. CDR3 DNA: TGTGCCAGCAGCTTAAGGGCTAGCGGGTTAACTGAGCAGTTCTTC. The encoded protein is CASSLRASGLTEQFF.

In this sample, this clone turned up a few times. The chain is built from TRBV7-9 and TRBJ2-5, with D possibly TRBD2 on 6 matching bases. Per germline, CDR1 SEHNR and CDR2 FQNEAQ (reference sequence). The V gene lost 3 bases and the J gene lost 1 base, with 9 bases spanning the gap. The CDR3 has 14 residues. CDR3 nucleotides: TGTGCCAGCAGCTTGCAACTAGCCCAAGAGACCCAGTACTTC. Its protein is CASSLQLAQETQYF.

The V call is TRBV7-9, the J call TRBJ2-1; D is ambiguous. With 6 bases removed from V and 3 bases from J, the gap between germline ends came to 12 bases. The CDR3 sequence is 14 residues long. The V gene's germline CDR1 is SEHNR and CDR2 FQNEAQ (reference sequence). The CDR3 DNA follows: TGTGCCAGCAGTAACCGGCCGATCTACAATGAGCAGTTCTTC. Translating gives CASSNRPIYNEQFF.